This T cell receptor beta chain is drawn from a study of cytomegalovirus exposure and HLA in healthy donors (dated by TCRdb to 2015 to 2018). For context, the study as a whole: In an earlier analysis of several hundred of the donors, about 260 Gb of sequence data and just under 120 million unique TCR beta sequences from about 179 million T cells were reported. An early release covering 550 to 650 HLA-typed donors comprised approximately 290 gigabases of sequencing data and around 86 million unique TCR sequences. Of the 300 to 450 genotyped donors, 65% to 90% were placed in the genetic ancestry cluster associated with self-reported Caucasian donors. The aim of the study was to test whether cataloging public T cell receptors could identify signatures of past pathogen exposure. The study profiled the T cell repertoires of 500 to 800 subjects by immunosequencing and related them to cytomegalovirus serostatus. A separate validation cohort of approximately 130 different subjects was used in addition to the 666-subject first cohort. To predict cytomegalovirus infection status, the study combined high-throughput TCR immunosequencing, statistical association of individual TCRs with disease status, and machine learning. A later analysis re-examined previously published TCR beta repertoires from more than 550 donors and added high-resolution HLA genotyping to investigate patterns of TCR occurrence. Rather than drawing on any new phenotypic data, the later analysis identified candidate immune exposures from TCR beta sequences and the way those sequences occurred across donors. An earlier analysis of approximately 580 of the donors used high-throughput TCR beta sequencing to judge whether each TCR beta V gene segment behaved as functional or pseudogenic. Alongside the repertoire data, information on donor age, sex, ethnicity and CMV serostatus was compiled. A later genetic analysis took genome-wide SNP genotypes for about three fifths of the 666 donors and used that subset as a discovery cohort. Every repertoire in the discovery cohort had been generated on one and the same sequencing platform. HLA typing included class I and class II loci at four-digit resolution. Typing coverage differed by locus: A, B, C, DRB1 and DQB1 were typed in about 620-640 donors, DQA1 in 500 to 550, DPA1 in over 600, and DPB1 in around 440. Five DR-DQ haplotypes were handled as single units for association and clustering because linkage in the cohort was strong. On average, about 240,000 unique TCR beta nucleotide sequences were sequenced per donor among 398 genotyped donors of the cohort, with 15% to 20% of those sequences being non-productive.

According to the germline V gene (reference sequence), CDR1 reads MNHNY and CDR2 reads SVGAGI. A distance of 13 bases separates the germline ends of V and J, which lose 0 bases and 5 bases respectively. The CDR3 contains 15 residues, cysteine and phenylalanine counted. Of all the DNA, just the CDR3 is kept, 45 bases in frame from base 1. Library construction relied on the immunoSEQ multiplex PCR assay. The multiplex PCR relied on a mix of 60 forward primers for TCR Vbeta segments and 13 reverse primers for TCR Jbeta segments. The CDR3 region of rearranged TCR beta genes was amplified from genomic DNA with a multiplex PCR assay. The amplified TCR beta libraries were sequenced on the Illumina HiSeq System as 87-base-pair reads. For the original study's pipeline: In a later analysis, some 80 million unique TCR beta chains were counted across the 666 repertoires, and roughly 11 million of these chains were shared by at least two donors. Raw reads were error-corrected and collapsed into unique sequences by a nearest-neighbor algorithm in which closely related sequences were merged to remove PCR and sequencing errors. V, D and J gene segments were assigned by aligning CDR3 sequences to IMGT reference sequences. For a sequence to be retained, a match of at least six nucleotides to both a V gene segment and a J gene segment was required. A rearrangement counted as productive if the CDR3 had no stop codons and remained in frame with V and J, and every other rearrangement counted as non-productive. Following IMGT convention, CDR3 was defined as the stretch from the second conserved V-encoded cysteine up to the conserved J-encoded phenylalanine. The earlier analysis of 500 to 750 of the donors excluded any sequence lacking an unambiguous match to a single V gene segment. An earlier analysis of some 500 of the donors classified V segments as functional when productive rearrangements were above 56.7% and as segregating when the standard deviation between donors was above 5%. A statistical classification framework was built to diagnose cytomegalovirus status from the catalog of TCR beta chain sequences. In a later analysis, TCR nucleotide sequences were compared against IMGT/GENE-DB human TR gene sequences so that V and J genes could be assigned. Using the TCRdist pipeline, a later analysis assigned CDR3 sequences along with most-parsimonious VDJ recombination scenarios. In a later analysis, every TCR beta chain was defined by the combination of its CDR3 amino acid sequence and its V-gene family, and reads without a unique V-gene family were dropped. In a later analysis, around 650 highly shared, low-generation-probability nucleotide sequences were removed to address suspected cross-contamination and a sequencing artifact. In a later analysis, a clonal expansion index for each public chain was calculated from normalized within-repertoire ranks of inferred template counts. A later analysis computed generation probabilities with a VDJ recombination model fitted to out-of-frame rearrangements, and checked the results against IGoR. In a later analysis, hypergeometric tests were used to score TCR-TCR, TCR-HLA and TCR-CMV co-occurrence, with a repertoire-size bias correction applied to TCR pairs. To estimate false discovery rates, a later analysis permuted the HLA or CMV assignments 20 times. In a later analysis, co-occurring TCRs were grouped with DBSCAN, and TCRdist sequence similarity was added when clustering was performed within HLA-allele-positive subsets. For co-occurrence clustering, repertoires with fewer than 30,000 or more than 120,000 public chains were excluded, along with 5 or 6 repertoires with anomalous nucleotide sharing. TCRdb carries this immuneACCESS record with in-frame sequences only. Its versions omit some clonotypes, under half of them owing to an unresolved V gene in the studies checked, with the rest unexplained. For V, J and clone size, that table is used; D and trimming come from the DNA. For this sample the table gives around 140,000 clones, of which over 70% were detected only once. The top ten hold roughly 1.5% of the sample.

The investigation overall reported the following: In this cohort, only TCR beta chains were sequenced, and detectable features were limited by the absence of alpha or paired-chain data. According to a later genetic analysis, donors in an Asian-associated ancestry cluster had fewer N-insertions in productive TCRs than the approximately 690-donor mean. CMV serostatus was the only immune exposure information available for the cohort. Most TCR sequences were observed very rarely across donors, whereas some public TCRs were present in many individuals. The 87-base-pair reads could not distinguish some IMGT-functional V segments, including TRBV6-2 and TRBV6-3, so those segments were excluded. It was suggested by the authors that the approach could potentially be generalized to other disease states and immunological phenotypes. The earlier analysis of nearly 600 of the donors excluded around 17 rarely observed V segments, including chromosome 9 orphons, because counts were too low. A further reported finding was that TCR beta sequences accurately predicted the HLA-A and HLA-B alleles for most subjects in the first cohort. Linkage disequilibrium might explain the correlated functional status among segregating V segments, but an unknown experimental factor could not be ruled out. In vitro tests confirmed that a few of the cytomegalovirus-associated TCR beta chains recognize cytomegalovirus antigens. A later analysis found that most CMV-associated TCR beta chains appeared HLA-restricted, with HLA associations seemingly driven largely by CMV exposure. A total of 150 to 200 TCR beta chains were listed by the study as associated with cytomegalovirus. The classifier was reported to diagnose cytomegalovirus status with high specificity and sensitivity in both the original cohort and the validation cohort. According to a later analysis, TCR association rates differed among HLA loci, with DRB1 alleles showing the most associated TCRs and HLA-C alleles showing the fewest. In a later analysis, HLA-associated TCR beta chains were found to be more clonally expanded and to have lower generation probabilities than equally common non-associated chains. A later analysis reported that several top co-occurrence clusters appeared linked to parvovirus B19, influenza, CMV and Epstein-Barr virus. In an earlier analysis of 450 to 750 of the donors, most TCR beta V segments appeared in productive rearrangements about 90% or about 30% of the time, broadly matching IMGT annotations. The sequencing pipeline was judged likely to have produced a cluster of highly shared sequence variants as a technical artifact. HLA typing was unavailable for some donors at each locus, so association tests used only the typed subset. When HLA alleles, especially DR and DQ, strongly co-occurred, attributing TCR associations to individual alleles was difficult. In a later genetic analysis, a missense DCLRE1C variant was associated with V-gene and J-gene trimming of TCR beta chains, and the association was replicated in an independent cohort. Roughly uniform sequencing depth across donors was assumed in presence/absence analyses, although this assumption may not hold. In a later analysis, around 15,000 TCR beta sequences were associated with specific HLA alleles at a false discovery rate of 0.05.

The cohort was made up of roughly 670 healthy bone marrow donors. All cohort members were sampled while nominally healthy, although unrecorded immune exposures were likely present. The donor was CMV seronegative and belonged to the group of under 400 seronegative cohort members. Each donor provided a peripheral blood sample, and peripheral blood mononuclear cells were used for TCR beta sequencing. Genomic DNA was extracted from the blood cell samples with the Qiagen DNeasy Blood Extraction Kit. Of note for this clone: There is no known antigen for this receptor. Qualities for individual bases were not recorded, and no much larger clone is one base off.

The sequencing sample was made of PBMCs. The TCR was taken from a young woman in good health and CMV-seronegative. Recombination linked TRBV6-6 to TRBJ2-5; the D gene is perhaps TRBD2, from 5 matching bases. For the CDR3, the sequence is CASSYSVSDRETQYF. The DNA sequence is as follows: TGTGCCAGCAGTTACTCGGTTAGCGATCGGGAGACCCAGTACTTC.